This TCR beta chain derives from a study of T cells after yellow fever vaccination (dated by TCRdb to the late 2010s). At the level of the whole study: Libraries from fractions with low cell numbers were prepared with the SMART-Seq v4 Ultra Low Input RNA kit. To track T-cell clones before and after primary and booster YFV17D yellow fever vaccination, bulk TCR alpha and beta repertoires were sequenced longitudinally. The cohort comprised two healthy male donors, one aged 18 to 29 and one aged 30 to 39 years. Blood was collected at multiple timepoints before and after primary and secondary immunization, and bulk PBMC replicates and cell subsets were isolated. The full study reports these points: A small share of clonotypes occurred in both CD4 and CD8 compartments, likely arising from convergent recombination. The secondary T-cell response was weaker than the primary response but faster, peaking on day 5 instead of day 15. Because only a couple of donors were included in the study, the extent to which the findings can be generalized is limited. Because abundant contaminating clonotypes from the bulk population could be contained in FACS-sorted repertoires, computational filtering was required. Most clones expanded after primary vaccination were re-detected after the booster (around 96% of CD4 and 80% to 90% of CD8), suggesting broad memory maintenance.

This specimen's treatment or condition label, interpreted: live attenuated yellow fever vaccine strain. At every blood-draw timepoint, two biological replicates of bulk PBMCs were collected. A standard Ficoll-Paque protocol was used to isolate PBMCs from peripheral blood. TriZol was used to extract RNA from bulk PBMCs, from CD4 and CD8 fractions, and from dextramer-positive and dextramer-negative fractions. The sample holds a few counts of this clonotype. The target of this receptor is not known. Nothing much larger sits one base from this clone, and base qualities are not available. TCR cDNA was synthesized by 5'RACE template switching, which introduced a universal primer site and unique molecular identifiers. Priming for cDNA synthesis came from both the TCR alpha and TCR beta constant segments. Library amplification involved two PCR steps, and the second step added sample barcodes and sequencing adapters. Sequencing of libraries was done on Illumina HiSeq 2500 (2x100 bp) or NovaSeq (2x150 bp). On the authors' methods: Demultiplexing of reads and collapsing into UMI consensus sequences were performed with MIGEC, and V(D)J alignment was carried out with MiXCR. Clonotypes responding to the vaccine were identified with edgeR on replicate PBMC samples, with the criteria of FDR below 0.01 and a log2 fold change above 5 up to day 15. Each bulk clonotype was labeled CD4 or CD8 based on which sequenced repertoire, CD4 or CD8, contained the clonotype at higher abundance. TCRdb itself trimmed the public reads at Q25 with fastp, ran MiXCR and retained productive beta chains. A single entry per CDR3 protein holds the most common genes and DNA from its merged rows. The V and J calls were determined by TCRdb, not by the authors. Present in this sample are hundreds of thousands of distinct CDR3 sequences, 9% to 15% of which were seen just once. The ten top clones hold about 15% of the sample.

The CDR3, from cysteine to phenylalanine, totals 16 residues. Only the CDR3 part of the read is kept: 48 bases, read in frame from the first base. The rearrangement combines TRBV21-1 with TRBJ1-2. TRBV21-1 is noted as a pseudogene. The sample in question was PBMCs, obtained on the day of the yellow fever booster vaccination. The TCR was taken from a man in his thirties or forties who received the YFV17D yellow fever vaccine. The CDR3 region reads CASHGRIETFNYGYTF. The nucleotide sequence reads TGTGCCAGCCACGGACGGATCGAAACCTTTAACTATGGCTACACCTTC.